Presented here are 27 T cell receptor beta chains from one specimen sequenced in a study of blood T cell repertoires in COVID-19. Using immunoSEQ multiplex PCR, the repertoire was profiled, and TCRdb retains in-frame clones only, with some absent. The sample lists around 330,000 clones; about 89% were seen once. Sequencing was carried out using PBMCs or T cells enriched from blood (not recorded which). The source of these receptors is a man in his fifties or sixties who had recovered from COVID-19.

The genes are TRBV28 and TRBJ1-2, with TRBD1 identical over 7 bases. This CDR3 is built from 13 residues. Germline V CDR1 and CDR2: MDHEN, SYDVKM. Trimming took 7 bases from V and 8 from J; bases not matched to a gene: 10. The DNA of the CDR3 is TGTGCCAGCATGGGACAGAGGTTCGACGGCTACACCTTC. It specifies CASMGQRFDGYTF.

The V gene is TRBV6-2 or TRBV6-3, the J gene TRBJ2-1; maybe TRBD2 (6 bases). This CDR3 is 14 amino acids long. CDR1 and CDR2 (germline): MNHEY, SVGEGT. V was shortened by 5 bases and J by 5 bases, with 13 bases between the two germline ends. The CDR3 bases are TGTGCCAGCAGTCGCTACGGGGAGGACAATGAGCAGTTCTTC. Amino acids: CASSRYGEDNEQFF.

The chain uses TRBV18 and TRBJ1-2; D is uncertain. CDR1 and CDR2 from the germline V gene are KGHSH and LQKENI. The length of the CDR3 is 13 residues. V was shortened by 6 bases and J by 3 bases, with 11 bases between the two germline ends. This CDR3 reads CASSPTPDYGYTF. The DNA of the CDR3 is TGTGCCAGCTCCCCAACACCCGACTATGGCTACACCTTC.

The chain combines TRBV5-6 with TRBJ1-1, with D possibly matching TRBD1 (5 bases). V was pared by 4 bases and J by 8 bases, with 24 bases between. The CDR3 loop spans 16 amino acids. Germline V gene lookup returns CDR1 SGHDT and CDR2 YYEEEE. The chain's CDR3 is CASSRTRELRPLEAFF. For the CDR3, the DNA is TGTGCCAGCAGCCGAACCAGGGAACTCCGTCCTTTGGAAGCTTTCTTT.

The CDR3 is CASSRIAGGPNEQFF. In nucleotides, the CDR3 is TGTGCCAGCAGTCGGATAGCGGGAGGGCCGAATGAGCAGTTCTTC. The chain combines TRBV6-4 with TRBJ2-1, with TRBD2 matching 11 bases. Germline V gene data show CDR1 as MRHNA and CDR2 as SNTAGT. This CDR3 comprises 15 residues. Unmatched junction bases numbered 7, after V lost 5 bases and J lost 7 bases.

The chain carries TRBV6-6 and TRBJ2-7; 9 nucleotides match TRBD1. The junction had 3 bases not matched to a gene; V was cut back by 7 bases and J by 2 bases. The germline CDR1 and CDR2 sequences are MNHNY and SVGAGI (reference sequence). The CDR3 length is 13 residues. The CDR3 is CASTGTGTYEQYF. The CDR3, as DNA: TGTGCCAGCACCGGGACAGGGACCTACGAGCAGTACTTC.

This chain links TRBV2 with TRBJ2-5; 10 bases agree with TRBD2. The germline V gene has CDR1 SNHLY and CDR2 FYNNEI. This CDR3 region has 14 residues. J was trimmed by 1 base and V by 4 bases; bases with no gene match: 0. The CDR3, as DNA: TGTGCCAGCAGTGTAGCGGGAGGCCAAGAGACCCAGTACTTC. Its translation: CASSVAGGQETQYF.

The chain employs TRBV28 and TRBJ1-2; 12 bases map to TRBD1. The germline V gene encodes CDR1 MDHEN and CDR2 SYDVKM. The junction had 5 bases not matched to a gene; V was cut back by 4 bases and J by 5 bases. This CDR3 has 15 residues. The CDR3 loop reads CASSSRDRGLYGYTF. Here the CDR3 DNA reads TGTGCCAGCAGTTCACGGGACAGGGGGCTATATGGCTACACCTTC.

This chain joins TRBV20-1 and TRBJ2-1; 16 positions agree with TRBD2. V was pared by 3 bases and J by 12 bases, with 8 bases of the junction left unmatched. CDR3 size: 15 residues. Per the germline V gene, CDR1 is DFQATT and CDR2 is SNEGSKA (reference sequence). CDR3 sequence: CSASRGLAGGPRQFF. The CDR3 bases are TGCAGTGCTAGTCGGGGACTAGCGGGAGGGCCGAGGCAGTTCTTC.

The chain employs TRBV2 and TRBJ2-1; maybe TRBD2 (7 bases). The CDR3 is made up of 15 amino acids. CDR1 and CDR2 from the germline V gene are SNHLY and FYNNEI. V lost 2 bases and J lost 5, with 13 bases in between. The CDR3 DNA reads TGTGCCAGCAGTGAATGGGGGGGCTTCGACAATGAGCAGTTCTTC. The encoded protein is CASSEWGGFDNEQFF.

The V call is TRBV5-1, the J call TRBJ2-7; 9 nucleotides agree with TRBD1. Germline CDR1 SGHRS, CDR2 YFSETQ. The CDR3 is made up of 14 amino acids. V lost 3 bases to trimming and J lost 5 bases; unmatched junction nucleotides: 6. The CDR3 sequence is CASSSGTGHDEQYF. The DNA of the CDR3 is TGCGCCAGCAGCTCCGGGACAGGGCACGACGAGCAGTACTTC.

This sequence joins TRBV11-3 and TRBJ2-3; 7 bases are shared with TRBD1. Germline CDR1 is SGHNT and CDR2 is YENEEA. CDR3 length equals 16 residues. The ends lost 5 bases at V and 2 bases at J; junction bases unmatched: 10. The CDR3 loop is CASSLGTVGPTDTQYF. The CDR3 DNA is TGTGCCAGCAGCCTCGGGACAGTGGGGCCCACAGATACGCAGTATTTT.

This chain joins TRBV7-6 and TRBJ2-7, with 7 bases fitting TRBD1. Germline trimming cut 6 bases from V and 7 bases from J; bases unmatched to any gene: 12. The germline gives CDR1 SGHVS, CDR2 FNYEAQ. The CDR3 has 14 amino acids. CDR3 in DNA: TGTGCCAGCAGTGCCCGACAGGGTTCGGGGGAGCAGTACTTC. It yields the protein CASSARQGSGEQYF.

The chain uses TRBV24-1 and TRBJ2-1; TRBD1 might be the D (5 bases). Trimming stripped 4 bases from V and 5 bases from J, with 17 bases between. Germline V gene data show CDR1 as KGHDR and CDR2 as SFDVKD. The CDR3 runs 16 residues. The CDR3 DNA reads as TGTGCCACCAGTGAACCTCGGGCAGGGCGCAACAATGAGCAGTTCTTC. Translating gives CATSEPRAGRNNEQFF.

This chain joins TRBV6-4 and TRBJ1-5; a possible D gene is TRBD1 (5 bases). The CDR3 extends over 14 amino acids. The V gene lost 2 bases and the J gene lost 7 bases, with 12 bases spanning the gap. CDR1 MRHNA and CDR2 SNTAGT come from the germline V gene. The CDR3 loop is CASSDTGGGQPQHF. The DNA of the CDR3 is TGTGCCAGCAGTGACACCGGGGGTGGACAGCCCCAGCATTTT.

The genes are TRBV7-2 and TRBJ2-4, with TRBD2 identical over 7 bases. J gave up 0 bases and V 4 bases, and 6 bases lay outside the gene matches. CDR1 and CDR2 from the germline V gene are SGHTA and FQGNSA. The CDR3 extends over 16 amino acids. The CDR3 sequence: CASSWGGEIAKNIQYF. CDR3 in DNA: TGTGCCAGCAGCTGGGGGGGGGAGATAGCCAAAAACATTCAGTACTTC.

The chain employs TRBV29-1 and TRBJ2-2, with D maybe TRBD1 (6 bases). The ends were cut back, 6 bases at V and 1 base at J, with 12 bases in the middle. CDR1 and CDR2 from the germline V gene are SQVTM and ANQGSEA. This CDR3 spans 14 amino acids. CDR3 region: CSVKTGLNTGELFF. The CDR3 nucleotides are TGCAGCGTCAAGACAGGTCTGAACACCGGGGAGCTGTTTTTT.

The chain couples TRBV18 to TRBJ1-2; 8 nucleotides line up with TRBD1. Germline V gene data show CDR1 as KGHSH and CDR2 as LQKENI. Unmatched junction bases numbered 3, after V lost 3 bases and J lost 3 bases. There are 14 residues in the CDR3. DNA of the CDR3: TGTGCCAGCTCACCCTTGGACAGGGACTATGGCTACACCTTC. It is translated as CASSPLDRDYGYTF.

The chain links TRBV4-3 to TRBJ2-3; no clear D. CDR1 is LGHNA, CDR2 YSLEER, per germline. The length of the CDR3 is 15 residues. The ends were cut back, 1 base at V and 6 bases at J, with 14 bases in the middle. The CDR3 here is CASSQGWAYSDTQYF. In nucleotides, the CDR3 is TGCGCCAGCAGCCAAGGTTGGGCATATTCCGATACGCAGTATTTT.

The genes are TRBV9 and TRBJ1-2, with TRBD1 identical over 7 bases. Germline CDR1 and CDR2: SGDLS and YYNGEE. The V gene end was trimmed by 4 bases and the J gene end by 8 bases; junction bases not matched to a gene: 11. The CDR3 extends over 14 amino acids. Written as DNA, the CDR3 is TGTGCCAGCAGCCCAGTTACAGGGGCAGGAGGCTACACCTTC. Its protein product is CASSPVTGAGGYTF.

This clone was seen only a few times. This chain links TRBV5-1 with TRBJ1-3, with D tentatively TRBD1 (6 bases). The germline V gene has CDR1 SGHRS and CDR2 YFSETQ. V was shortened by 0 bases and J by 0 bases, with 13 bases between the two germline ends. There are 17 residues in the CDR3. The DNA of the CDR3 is TGCGCCAGCAGCTTGGGACAGGAAGGGGGCTCTGGAAACACCATATATTTT. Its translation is CASSLGQEGGSGNTIYF.

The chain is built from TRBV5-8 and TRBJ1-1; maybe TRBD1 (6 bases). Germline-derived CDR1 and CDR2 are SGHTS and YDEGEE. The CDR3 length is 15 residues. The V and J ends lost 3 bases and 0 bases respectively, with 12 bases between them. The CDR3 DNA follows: TGTGCCAGCAGCTCTCCAGGGGATTTGAACACTGAAGCTTTCTTT. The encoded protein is CASSSPGDLNTEAFF.

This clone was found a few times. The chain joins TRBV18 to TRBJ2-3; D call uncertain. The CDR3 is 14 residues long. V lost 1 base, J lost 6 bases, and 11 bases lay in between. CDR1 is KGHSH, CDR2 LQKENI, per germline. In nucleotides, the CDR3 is TGTGCCAGCTCACCACTTGACACCCGGGATACGCAGTATTTT. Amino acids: CASSPLDTRDTQYF.

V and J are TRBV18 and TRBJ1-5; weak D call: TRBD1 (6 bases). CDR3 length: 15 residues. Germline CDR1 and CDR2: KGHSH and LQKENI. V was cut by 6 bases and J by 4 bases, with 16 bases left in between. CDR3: CASSVTGFGNQPQHF. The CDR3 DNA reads TGTGCCAGCTCCGTAACAGGGTTCGGGAATCAGCCCCAGCATTTT.

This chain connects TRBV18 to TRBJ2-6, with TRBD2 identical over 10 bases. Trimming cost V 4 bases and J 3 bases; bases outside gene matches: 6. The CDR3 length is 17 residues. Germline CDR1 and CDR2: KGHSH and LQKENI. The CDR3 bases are TGTGCCAGCTCACTACAAGCGGGGGGGAGTGGGGCCAACGTCCTGACTTTC. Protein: CASSLQAGGSGANVLTF. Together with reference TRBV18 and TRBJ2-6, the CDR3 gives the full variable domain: NAGVMQNPRHLVRRRGQEARLRCSPMKGHSHVYWYRQLPEEGLKFMVYLQKENIIDESGMPKERFSAEFPKEGPSILRIQQVVRGDSAAYFCASSLQAGGSGANVLTFGAGSRLTVL.

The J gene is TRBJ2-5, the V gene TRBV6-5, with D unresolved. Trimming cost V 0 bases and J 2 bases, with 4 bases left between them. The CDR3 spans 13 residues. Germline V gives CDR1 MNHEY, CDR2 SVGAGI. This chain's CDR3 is CASSYSPQETQYF. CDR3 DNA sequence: TGTGCCAGCAGTTACTCCCCTCAAGAGACCCAGTACTTC.

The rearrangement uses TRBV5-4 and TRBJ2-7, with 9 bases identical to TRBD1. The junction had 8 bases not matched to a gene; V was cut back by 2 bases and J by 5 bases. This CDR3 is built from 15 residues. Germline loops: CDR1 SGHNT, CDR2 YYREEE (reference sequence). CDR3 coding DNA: TGTGCCAGCAGCTTAGGGGACAGGGAGTCCCACGAGCAGTACTTC. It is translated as CASSLGDRESHEQYF.